This T cell receptor beta chain appears in the sequencing data of a study of blood T cells in healthy people across ages. PCR was performed a second time for about 7 to 11 cycles using a sample-barcoded 5' primer and a J-beta primer mix. Each TCR beta cDNA got a 12-nucleotide random molecular identifier. TCRdb re-analysed the 5' RACE reads in MiXCR, keeping a single row per CDR3 protein. Of fewer than 1.5 million distinct CDR3 sequences in the sample, roughly 45% were seen once. Only a few counts were recorded for this clonotype. Its antigen is unidentified. This CDR3 is built from 14 residues. Study-level points and caveats: It was the long-lived donors that had more naive CD4+ cells and higher diversity than aged donors.

This receptor was taken from a young woman in good health. Sequencing was carried out using blood. V is TRBV21-1 and J is TRBJ1-1. TRBV21-1 is designated a pseudogene. DNA for the CDR3: TGTGCCAGCGGCAGCGGGGACGGCTACACTGAAGCTTTCTTT. Translated, it gives CASGSGDGYTEAFF.